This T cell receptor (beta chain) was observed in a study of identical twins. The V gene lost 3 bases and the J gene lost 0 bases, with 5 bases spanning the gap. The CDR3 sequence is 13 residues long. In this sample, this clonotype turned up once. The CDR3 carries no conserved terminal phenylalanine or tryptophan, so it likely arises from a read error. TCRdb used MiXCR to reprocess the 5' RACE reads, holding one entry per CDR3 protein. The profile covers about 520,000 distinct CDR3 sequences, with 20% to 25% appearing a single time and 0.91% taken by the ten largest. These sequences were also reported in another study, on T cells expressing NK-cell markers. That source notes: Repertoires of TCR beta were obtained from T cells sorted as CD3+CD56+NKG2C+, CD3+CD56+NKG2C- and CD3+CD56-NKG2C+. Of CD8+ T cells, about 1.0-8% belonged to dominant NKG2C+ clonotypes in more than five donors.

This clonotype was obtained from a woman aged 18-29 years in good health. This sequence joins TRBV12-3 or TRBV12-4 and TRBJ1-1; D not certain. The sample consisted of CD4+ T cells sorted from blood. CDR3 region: CASSFQMNTEAFS. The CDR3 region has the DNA TGTGCCAGCAGTTTTCAAATGAACACTGAAGCTTTCTCT.